This TCR beta chain was captured by sequencing in a study of T cell changes during pregnancy in multiple sclerosis (dated by TCRdb to between 2018 and 2021). Regarding the study in general: The study examined how the T cell repertoire changed over the course of pregnancy in women with multiple sclerosis.

Including the terminal cysteine and phenylalanine, the CDR3 comprises 17 residues. The CDR3 DNA has 51 bases and is translated from base 1. V trim: 5 bases; J trim: 6 bases; unmatched bases: 12. Per the germline V gene, SGHTA is the CDR1 and FQGNSA is the CDR2. The library was built by means of the immunoSEQ multiplex PCR assay. TCRdb re-hosts the immuneACCESS table, in-frame sequences only. Its copies lack some clones; in the studies checked, an unresolved V gene accounts for under half of them, and the cause for the rest is not known. The sample contains around 35,000 clones, about 91% of them found a single time. Roughly 0.45% of the sample is held by the ten biggest clonotypes. Comments on this clone: Its antigen target is currently unknown. Per-base qualities were not stored, and no clone one base away is much larger.

The specimen was CD4+ T cells from peripheral blood mononuclear cells, collected after pregnancy. This clonotype was sampled from a female donor with multiple sclerosis, enrolled in a pregnancy study. The rearranged chain carries TRBV7-2 and TRBJ1-6, with 8 bases aligning to TRBD1. The base sequence is TGTGCCAGCAGCAAAGTCCCGGGACAGGCTACTAATTCACCCCTCCACTTT. Translated, this is CASSKVPGQATNSPLHF.